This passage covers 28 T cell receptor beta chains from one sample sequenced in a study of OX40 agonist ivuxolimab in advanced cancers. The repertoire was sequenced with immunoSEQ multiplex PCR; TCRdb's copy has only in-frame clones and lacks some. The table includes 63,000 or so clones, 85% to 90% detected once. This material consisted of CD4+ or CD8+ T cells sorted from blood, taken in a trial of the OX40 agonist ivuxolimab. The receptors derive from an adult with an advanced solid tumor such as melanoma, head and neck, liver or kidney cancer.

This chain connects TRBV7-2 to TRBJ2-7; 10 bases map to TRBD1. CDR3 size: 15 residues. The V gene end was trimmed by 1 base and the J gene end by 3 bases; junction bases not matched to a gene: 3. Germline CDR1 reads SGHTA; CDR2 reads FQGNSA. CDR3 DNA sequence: TGTGCCAGCAGCTTAGGGACAGGGGGTCGCTACGAGCAGTACTTC. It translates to CASSLGTGGRYEQYF.

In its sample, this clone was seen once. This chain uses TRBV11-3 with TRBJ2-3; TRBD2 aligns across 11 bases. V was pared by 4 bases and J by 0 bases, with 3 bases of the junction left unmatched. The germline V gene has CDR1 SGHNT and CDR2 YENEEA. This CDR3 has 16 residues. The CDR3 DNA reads TGTGCCAGCAGCTCCGGGACTAGCGGTAGCACAGATACGCAGTATTTT. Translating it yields CASSSGTSGSTDTQYF.

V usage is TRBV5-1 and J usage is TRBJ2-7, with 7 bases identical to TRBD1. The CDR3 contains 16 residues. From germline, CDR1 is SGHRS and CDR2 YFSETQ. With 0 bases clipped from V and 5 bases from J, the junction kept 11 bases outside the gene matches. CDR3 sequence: CASSLVLSQGVHEQYF. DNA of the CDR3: TGCGCCAGCAGCTTGGTGTTGAGCCAGGGGGTGCACGAGCAGTACTTC.

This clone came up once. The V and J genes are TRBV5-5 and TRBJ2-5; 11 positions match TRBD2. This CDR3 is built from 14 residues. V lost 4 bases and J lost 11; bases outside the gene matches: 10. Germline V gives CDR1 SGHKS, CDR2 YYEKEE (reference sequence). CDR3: CASSPLAGGWEQYF. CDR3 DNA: TGTGCCAGCAGCCCCCTAGCGGGAGGCTGGGAGCAGTACTTC.

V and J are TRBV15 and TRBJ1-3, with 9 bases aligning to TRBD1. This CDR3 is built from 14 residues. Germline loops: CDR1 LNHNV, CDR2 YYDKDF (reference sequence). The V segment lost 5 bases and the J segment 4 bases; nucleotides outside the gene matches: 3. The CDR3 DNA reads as TGTGCCACCAGCGGTGGGACAGGGGGAAACACCATATATTTT. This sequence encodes CATSGGTGGNTIYF.

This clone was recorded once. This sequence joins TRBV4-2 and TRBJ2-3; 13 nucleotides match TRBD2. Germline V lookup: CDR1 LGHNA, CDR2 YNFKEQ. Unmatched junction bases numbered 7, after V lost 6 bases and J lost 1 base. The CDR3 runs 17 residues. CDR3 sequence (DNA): TGTGCCAGCAGAGTGACGGGGACTAGCGGGGGCACAGATACGCAGTATTTT. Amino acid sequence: CASRVTGTSGGTDTQYF.

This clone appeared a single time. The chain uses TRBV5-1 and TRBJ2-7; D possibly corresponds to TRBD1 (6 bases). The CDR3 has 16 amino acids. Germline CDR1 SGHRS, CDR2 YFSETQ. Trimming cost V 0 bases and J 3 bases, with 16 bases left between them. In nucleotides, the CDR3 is TGCGCCAGCAGCTTGGCCGAGGCAGGGGTAAACTACGAGCAGTACTTC. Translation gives CASSLAEAGVNYEQYF.

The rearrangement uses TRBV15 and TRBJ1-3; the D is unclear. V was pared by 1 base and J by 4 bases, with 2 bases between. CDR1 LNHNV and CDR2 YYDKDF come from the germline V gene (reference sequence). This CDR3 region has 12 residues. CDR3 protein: CATSRVGNTIYF. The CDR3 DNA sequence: TGTGCCACCAGCAGAGTAGGAAACACCATATATTTT. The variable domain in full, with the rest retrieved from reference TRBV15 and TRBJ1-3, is DAMVIQNPRYQVTQFGKPVTLSCSQTLNHNVMYWYQQKSSQAPKLLFHYYDKDFNNEADTPDNFQSRRPNTSFCFLDIRSPGLGDTAMYLCATSRVGNTIYFGEGSWLTVV.

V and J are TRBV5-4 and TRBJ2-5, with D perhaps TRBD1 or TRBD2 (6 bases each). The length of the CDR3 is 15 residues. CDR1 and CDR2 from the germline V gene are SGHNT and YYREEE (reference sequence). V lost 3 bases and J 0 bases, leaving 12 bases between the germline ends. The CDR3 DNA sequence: TGTGCCAGCAGCTCTGAGGGGGGACACCAAGAGACCCAGTACTTC. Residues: CASSSEGGHQETQYF.

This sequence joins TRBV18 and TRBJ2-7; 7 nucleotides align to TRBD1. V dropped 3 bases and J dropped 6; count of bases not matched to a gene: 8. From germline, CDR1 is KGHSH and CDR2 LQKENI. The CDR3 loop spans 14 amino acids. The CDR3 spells CASSPRDRDGEQYF. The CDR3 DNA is TGTGCCAGCTCACCCCGGGACAGAGATGGCGAGCAGTACTTC.

In nucleotides, the CDR3 is TGTGCCAGCAACCCTCCGGGACTAGCGGGAGGGCCAGGCGATACGCAGTATTTT. This codes for CASNPPGLAGGPGDTQYF. The V and J genes are TRBV28 and TRBJ2-3; TRBD2 matches 16 bases. Germline V lookup: CDR1 MDHEN, CDR2 SYDVKM. This CDR3 has 18 residues. After removal of 7 bases from V and 6 bases from J, the junction contained 13 bases not matched to a gene.

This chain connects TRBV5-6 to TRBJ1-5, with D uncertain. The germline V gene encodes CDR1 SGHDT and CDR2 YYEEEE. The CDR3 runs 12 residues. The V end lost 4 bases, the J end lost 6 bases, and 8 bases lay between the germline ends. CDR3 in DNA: TGTGCCAGCAGCCTAGTAGGTCAGCCCCAGCATTTT. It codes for CASSLVGQPQHF. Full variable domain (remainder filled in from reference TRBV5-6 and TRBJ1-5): DAGVTQSPTHLIKTRGQQVTLRCSPKSGHDTVSWYQQALGQGPQFIFQYYEEEERQRGNFPDRFSGHQFPNYSSELNVNALLLGDSALYLCASSLVGQPQHFGDGTRLSIL.

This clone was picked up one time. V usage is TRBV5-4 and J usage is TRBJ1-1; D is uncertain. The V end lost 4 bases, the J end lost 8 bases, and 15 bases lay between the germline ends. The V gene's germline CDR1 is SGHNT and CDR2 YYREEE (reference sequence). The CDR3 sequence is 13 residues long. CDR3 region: CASSPWGGGEAFF. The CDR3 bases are TGTGCCAGCAGCCCTTGGGGAGGAGGAGAAGCTTTCTTT.

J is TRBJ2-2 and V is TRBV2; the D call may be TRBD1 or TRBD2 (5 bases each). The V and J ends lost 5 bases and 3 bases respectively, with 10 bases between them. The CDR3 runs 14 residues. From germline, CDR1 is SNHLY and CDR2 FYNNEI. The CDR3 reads CASSRDGYTGELFF. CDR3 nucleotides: TGTGCCAGCAGTCGGGACGGATACACCGGGGAGCTGTTTTTT.

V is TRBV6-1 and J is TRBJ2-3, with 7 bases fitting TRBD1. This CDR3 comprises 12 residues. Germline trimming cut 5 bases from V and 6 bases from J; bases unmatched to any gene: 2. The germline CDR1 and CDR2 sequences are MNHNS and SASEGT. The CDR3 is CASSKQGDTQYF. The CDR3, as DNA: TGTGCCAGCAGTAAACAGGGGGATACGCAGTATTTT.

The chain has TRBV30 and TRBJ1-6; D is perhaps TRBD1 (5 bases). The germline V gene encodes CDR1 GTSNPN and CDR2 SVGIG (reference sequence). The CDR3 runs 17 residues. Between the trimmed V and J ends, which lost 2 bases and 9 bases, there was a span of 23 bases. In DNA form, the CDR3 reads TGTGCCTGGAGTTCACGCCCTCCCGGGACGACGGTTTCACCCCTCCACTTT. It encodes CAWSSRPPGTTVSPLHF.

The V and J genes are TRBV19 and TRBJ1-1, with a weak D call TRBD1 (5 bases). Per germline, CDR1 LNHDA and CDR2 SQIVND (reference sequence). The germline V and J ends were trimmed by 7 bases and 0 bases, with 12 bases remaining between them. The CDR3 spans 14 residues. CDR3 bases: TGTGCCAGTATTATGCAGGGCCTGAACACTGAAGCTTTCTTT. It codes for CASIMQGLNTEAFF.

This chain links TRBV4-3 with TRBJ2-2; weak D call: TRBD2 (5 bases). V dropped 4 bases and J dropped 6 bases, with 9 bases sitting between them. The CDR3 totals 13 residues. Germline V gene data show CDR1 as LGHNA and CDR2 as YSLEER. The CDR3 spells CASSPGSPGELFF. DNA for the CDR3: TGCGCCAGCAGCCCGGGGAGTCCCGGGGAGCTGTTTTTT.

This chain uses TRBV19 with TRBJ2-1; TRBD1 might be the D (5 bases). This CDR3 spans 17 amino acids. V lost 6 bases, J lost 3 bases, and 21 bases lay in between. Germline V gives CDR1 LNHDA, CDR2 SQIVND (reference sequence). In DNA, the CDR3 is TGTGCCAGTAGCCCCATCGGATCACAGGTAATCTACAATGAGCAGTTCTTC. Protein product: CASSPIGSQVIYNEQFF.

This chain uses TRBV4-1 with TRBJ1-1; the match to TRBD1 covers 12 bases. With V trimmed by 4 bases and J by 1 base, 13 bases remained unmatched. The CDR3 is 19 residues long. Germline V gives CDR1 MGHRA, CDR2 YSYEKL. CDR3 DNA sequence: TGCGCCAGCAGCCCTTTTACCGGGACAGGGGGCTTGAAGAACACTGAAGCTTTCTTT. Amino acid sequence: CASSPFTGTGGLKNTEAFF.

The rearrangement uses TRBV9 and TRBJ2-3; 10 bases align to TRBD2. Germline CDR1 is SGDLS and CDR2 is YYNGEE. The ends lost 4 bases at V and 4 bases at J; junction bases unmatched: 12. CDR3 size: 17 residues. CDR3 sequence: CASSLTLAGEPPDTQYF. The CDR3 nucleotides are TGTGCCAGCAGCTTGACCCTAGCGGGAGAGCCCCCAGATACGCAGTATTTT.

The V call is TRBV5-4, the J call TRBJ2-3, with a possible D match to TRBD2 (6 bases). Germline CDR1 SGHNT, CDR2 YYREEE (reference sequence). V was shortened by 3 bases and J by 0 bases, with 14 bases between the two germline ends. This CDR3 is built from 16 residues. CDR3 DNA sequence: TGTGCCAGCAGCTCCCCTAGCGACCCAAGCACAGATACGCAGTATTTT. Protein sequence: CASSSPSDPSTDTQYF.

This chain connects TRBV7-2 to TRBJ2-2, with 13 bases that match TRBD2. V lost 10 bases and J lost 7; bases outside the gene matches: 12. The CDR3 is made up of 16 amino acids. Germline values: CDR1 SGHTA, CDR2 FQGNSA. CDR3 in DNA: TGTGCCATAACAACTCGGACTAGCGGGAGTATCGGGGAGCTGTTTTTT. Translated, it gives CAITTRTSGSIGELFF. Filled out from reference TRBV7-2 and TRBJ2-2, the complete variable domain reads GAGVSQSPSNKVTEKGKDVELRCDPISGHTALYWYRQSLGQGLEFLIYFQGNSAPDKSGLPSDRFSAERTGGSVSTLTIQRTQQEDSAVYLCAITTRTSGSIGELFFGEGSRLTVL.

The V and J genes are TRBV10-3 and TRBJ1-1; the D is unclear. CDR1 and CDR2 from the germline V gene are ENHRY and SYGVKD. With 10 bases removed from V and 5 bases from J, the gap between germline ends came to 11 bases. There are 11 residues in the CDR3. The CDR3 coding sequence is TGTGCCAGCGCCTTTGATACTGAAGCTTTCTTT. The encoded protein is CASAFDTEAFF.

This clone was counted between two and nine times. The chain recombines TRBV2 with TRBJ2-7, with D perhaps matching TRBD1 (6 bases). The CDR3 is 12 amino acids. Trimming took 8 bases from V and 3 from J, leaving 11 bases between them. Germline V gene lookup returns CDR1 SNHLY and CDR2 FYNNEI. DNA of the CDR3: TGTGCCAGCCGCCCACAGGGCTACGAGCAGTACTTC. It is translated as CASRPQGYEQYF.

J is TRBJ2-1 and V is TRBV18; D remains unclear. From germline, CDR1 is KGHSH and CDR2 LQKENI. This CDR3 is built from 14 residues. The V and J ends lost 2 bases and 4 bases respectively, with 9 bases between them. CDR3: CASSPGQAYNEQFF. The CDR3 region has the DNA TGTGCCAGCTCACCAGGGCAGGCATACAATGAGCAGTTCTTC.

The CDR3 loop is CASSGQGTNTEAFF. The CDR3 DNA is TGTGCCAGCAGTGGACAGGGCACGAACACTGAAGCTTTCTTT. V is TRBV2 and J is TRBJ1-1; 7 nucleotides agree with TRBD1. The CDR3 sequence is 14 residues long. V dropped 4 bases and J dropped 1; count of bases not matched to a gene: 3. CDR1 is SNHLY, CDR2 FYNNEI, per germline.

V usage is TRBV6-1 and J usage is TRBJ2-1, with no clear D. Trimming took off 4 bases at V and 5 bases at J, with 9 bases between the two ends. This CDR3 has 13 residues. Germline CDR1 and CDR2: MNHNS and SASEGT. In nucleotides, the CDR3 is TGTGCCAGCAGTGCTAACAGAGACAATGAGCAGTTCTTC. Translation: CASSANRDNEQFF.